This T cell receptor beta chain emerged from a study of control samples from healthy donors and cancer patients. V lost 0 bases and J 5 bases, leaving 14 bases between the germline ends. Germline-derived CDR1 and CDR2 are SGDLS and YYNGEE. The CDR3 is made up of 15 amino acids. This table comes from immunoSEQ multiplex PCR, and its TCRdb copy is limited to in-frame clones, with some not included. Found here are about 170,000 clones, 93% of them singletons; the top ten hold roughly 4.3%. The sample taken for sequencing was blood. The rearrangement joins TRBV9 to TRBJ1-2; no firm D call. This clonotype was obtained from an older woman in good health. CDR3 amino acids: CASSVDPATRYGYTF. The CDR3, as DNA: TGTGCCAGCAGCGTAGATCCAGCCACCAGATATGGCTACACCTTC.